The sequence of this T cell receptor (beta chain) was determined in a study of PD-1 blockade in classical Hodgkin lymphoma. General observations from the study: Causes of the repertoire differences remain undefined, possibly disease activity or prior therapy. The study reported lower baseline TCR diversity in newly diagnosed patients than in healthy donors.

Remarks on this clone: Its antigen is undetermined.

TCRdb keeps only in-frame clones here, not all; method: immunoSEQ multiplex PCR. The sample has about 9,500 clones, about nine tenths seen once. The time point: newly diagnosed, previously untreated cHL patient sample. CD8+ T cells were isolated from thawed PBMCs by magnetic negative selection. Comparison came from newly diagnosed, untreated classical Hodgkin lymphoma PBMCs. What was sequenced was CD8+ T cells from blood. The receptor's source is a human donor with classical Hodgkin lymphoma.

CDR3 coding DNA: TGTGCCAGCAGTGGTGACGGGACACAGTACGAGCAGTACTTC. Its translation: CASSGDGTQYEQYF. The chain joins TRBV2 to TRBJ2-7; tentatively, D is TRBD1 (6 bases). V gave up 4 bases and J gave up 4 bases, with 14 bases separating them. Germline CDR1 SNHLY, CDR2 FYNNEI. The CDR3 is made up of 14 amino acids. The full variable domain, its missing parts supplied by reference TRBV2 and TRBJ2-7, is EPEVTQTPSHQVTQMGQEVILRCVPISNHLYFYWYRQILGQKVEFLVSFYNNEISEKSEIFDDQFSVERPDGSNFTLKIRSTKLEDSAMYFCASSGDGTQYEQYFGPGTRLTVT.